This TCR beta chain was captured in a study of cytomegalovirus exposure and HLA in healthy donors. This table comes from immunoSEQ multiplex PCR, and its TCRdb copy is limited to in-frame clones, with some not included. The sample contains about 120,000 clones, roughly nine tenths of which appear only once. To note about this clone: What it binds is unknown.

Study outcomes and limitations: Through in vitro validation, a few CMV-associated chains were shown to be specific for CMV antigens. Across donors, most TCRs were seen rarely, yet some public ones were widespread.

The CDR3 is 16 residues long. V was clipped by 3 bases and J by 7 bases; unmatched bases: 10. Germline lookup yields CDR1 SGHNT and CDR2 YYREEE (reference sequence). The sequenced material came from PBMCs. The origin of this receptor is a man between 18 and 29 years old in good health and CMV-seropositive. V usage is TRBV5-4 and J usage is TRBJ1-6; 7 nucleotides align to TRBD1. The DNA for the CDR3 is TGTGCCAGCAGCTCGAGAAAGGGACAGTTAAATTCACCCCTCCACTTT. It translates to CASSSRKGQLNSPLHF.